Shown below are 8 T cell receptor beta chains from a single sample sequenced in a study of prognosis after radiotherapy for stage I lung cancer. Two-round multiplex PCR amplified TCR beta CDR3 from genomic DNA. Each TRBV and TRBJ gene had its own primer in the first PCR round. TCRdb redid the calling of the multiplex PCR reads with MiXCR, one entry per CDR3 protein. The sample records 31,000 or so distinct CDR3 sequences, 48% being singletons. The starting material was PBMCs, obtained before or after stereotactic body radiation therapy (not recorded which). All receptors derive from a donor aged 50 or older with non-small cell lung cancer.

Of note for this clonotype: The germline gene is not matched at one end of the junction; a read error may be the cause. This sequence joins TRBV6-2 or TRBV6-3 and TRBJ2-7; no reliable D call. The CDR3 runs to 12 residues. Germline assignment: CDR1 MNHEY and CDR2 SVGEGT. As DNA, the CDR3 is TGTGCCAGCATTCCCCGACCCTACGATCAGTACTTC. It translates to CASIPRPYDQYF.

This clonotype was counted at least ten times. The gene calls are TRBV12-3 or TRBV12-4 and TRBJ2-6, with a possible D match to TRBD1 (5 bases). V lost 2 bases and J 0 bases, leaving 14 bases between the germline ends. This CDR3 contains 18 residues. The CDR3 DNA is TGTGCCAGCAGTTTATCGGGCAGGGCCCTCTCTGGGGCCAACGTCCTGACTTTC. It is translated as CASSLSGRALSGANVLTF.

Remarks on this clonotype: This probably arose from a read error, given a far larger clone one base away. Here the CDR3 omits its conserved ending phenylalanine or tryptophan, so a read error is the likely source. The chain is built from TRBV5-1 and TRBJ2-7; D possibly matches TRBD1 or TRBD2 (5 bases each). Germline V CDR1 and CDR2: SGHRS, YFSETQ. The CDR3 covers 15 residues. The CDR3, as DNA: TGTGCCAGCAGCTTAGGCCGGGGACGGGGCGACGAGCAGTACTTA. Amino acids: CASSLGRGRGDEQYL.

Many counts were recorded for this clonotype. The CDR3 DNA sequence: TGTGCCAGCAGCGTCGGTGCAAATAACTATGGCTACACCTTC. Residues: CASSVGANNYGYTF. The chain combines TRBV9 with TRBJ1-2; no firm D call. Germline-derived CDR1 and CDR2 are SGDLS and YYNGEE. The CDR3 has 14 amino acids. Trimming removed 2 bases from V and 1 base from J, with 9 bases in between.

This clonotype has ten or more counts. The V and J genes are TRBV14 and TRBJ2-5; D call uncertain. The CDR3 has 14 amino acids. Germline assignment: CDR1 SGHDN and CDR2 FVKESK. Trimming stripped 6 bases from V and 5 bases from J, with 16 bases between. CDR3 sequence reads: CASSRQAPGETQYF. For the CDR3, the DNA is TGTGCCAGCAGTCGGCAGGCCCCTGGGGAGACCCAGTACTTC.

This clonotype was detected ten times or more. The CDR3: CASSSGEGQPQHF. DNA for the CDR3: TGTGCCAGCAGCTCGGGGGAGGGTCAGCCCCAGCATTTT. This chain uses TRBV11-3 with TRBJ1-5; D possibly corresponds to TRBD1 (5 bases). The CDR3 spans 13 residues. Looked up from germline, CDR1 is SGHNT and CDR2 is YENEEA. V was cut by 4 bases and J by 6 bases, with 10 bases left in between.

Ten or more counts support this clonotype. This chain links TRBV5-5 with TRBJ2-6; possibly TRBD2 for D (6 bases). CDR1 is SGHKS, CDR2 YYEKEE, per germline (reference sequence). This CDR3 spans 15 amino acids. Deletions cut 4 bases from V and 4 bases from J, with 12 bases between. DNA of the CDR3: TGTGCCAGCAGCCCCGGGGGTTGGGGGGCCAACGTCCTGACTTTC. Encoded protein: CASSPGGWGANVLTF.

This chain uses TRBV7-9 with TRBJ2-7; tentatively, D is TRBD2 (6 bases). The CDR3 is 12 amino acids. Trimming left V 7 bases short and J 3 bases short, with 10 bases between. CDR1 and CDR2 (germline): SEHNR, FQNEAQ (reference sequence). The CDR3 spells CASTSDYYEQYF. The CDR3 coding sequence is TGTGCCAGCACTTCGGACTACTACGAGCAGTACTTC.